A selection of T cell receptor beta chains follows, all from one sample in a study of T cells in Graves' hyperthyroidism and ophthalmopathy. TCRdb re-derived calls from the multiplex PCR reads in MiXCR, one entry per CDR3 protein. This sample has about 210,000 distinct CDR3 sequences, with more than 15% found just once. The sample consisted of blood. The receptors come from a man between 50 and 59 years old with Graves' hyperthyroidism. The CDR3 runs from the conserved cysteine through the conserved F or W. D genes are given only for firm matches. Rows give clone size only sometimes, using once, few, many, or a class for an expanded clone.

>TRBD1|few|TRBJ2-3|TRBV6-4
TGTGCCAGCAGTGATGGGACAGGGAGCACAGATACGCAGTATTTT
CASSDGTGSTDTQYF
>-|few|TRBJ2-3|TRBV4-3
TGCGCCAGCAGCCAAGATGCACAGCTCACAGATACGCAGTATTTT
CASSQDAQLTDTQYF
>-|few|TRBJ2-2|TRBV28
TGTGCCAGCAGCATCACCGGGGAGCTGTTTTTT
CASSITGELFF
>TRBD1|few|TRBJ2-5|TRBV5-5
TGTGCCAGCAGACCTGGACAGGGAGTCCAAGAGACCCAGTACTTC
CASRPGQGVQETQYF
>TRBD2|-|TRBJ2-1|TRBV13
TGTGCCAGCAGCCGGACCGGACTAGCGGGAGACAATGGTGAGCAGTTCTTC
CASSRTGLAGDNGEQFF
>-|few|TRBJ1-4|TRBV29-1
TGCAGCGTTGAAGGTCTGAAGGGGGAAAAACTGTTTTTT
CSVEGLKGEKLFF
>TRBD2|many|TRBJ2-7|TRBV3-1
TGTGCCAGCAGCCTCGCTAGCGGCCCCTACGAGCAGTACTTC
CASSLASGPYEQYF
>-|many|TRBJ2-1|TRBV10-2
TGCGCCAGCAGCCCGAGAGGGCAGGAGCAGTTCTTC
CASSPRGQEQFF
>-|few|TRBJ2-3|TRBV7-2
TGTGCCAGCAGCTTTTCGGGGCCAAGCACAGATACGCAGTATTTT
CASSFSGPSTDTQYF
>TRBD1|many|TRBJ2-7|TRBV29-1
TGCAGCGTTGACCGGGCGGGACAGGGCTACGAGCAGTACTTC
CSVDRAGQGYEQYF
>-|many|TRBJ2-5|TRBV2
TGTGCCAGCGGGGATGACAGGTTTGGAGAGACCCAGTACTTC
CASGDDRFGETQYF
>TRBD2|many|TRBJ2-1|TRBV12-3/TRBV12-4
TGTGCCAGCAGTTTCGAGCGGGGGCGTTTCTACAATGAGCAGTTCTTC
CASSFERGRFYNEQFF
>TRBD1|few|TRBJ2-7|TRBV5-4
TGTGCCAGCAGCTTGGACCGAGGGGGCCAGCAGTACTTC
CASSLDRGGQQYF
>-|few|TRBJ1-2|TRBV5-1
TGCGCCAGCAGCTTGGCGTCAGAAGCTAACTATGGCTACACCTTC
CASSLASEANYGYTF
>-|many|TRBJ2-3|TRBV7-9
TGTGCCAGCAGCTACGGGGCAGATACGCAGTATTTT
CASSYGADTQYF
>-|many|TRBJ2-1|TRBV19
TGTGCCAGTAGACGCTCGGGTAGCAATGAGCAGTTCTTC
CASRRSGSNEQFF
>TRBD1|-|TRBJ1-2|TRBV5-5
TGTGCCAGCAGCACCGAGGAGTACAGGGGGGATGGCTACACCTTC
CASSTEEYRGDGYTF
>-|-|TRBJ2-1|TRBV7-9
TGTGCCAGCAGCCCGCTTAGTAGCGGAGGGGTTAATGAGCAGTTCTTC
CASSPLSSGGVNEQFF
>TRBD2|many|TRBJ2-7|TRBV5-1
TGCGCCAGCAGCTTGAGGCTAGCGGGCTTGCACGAGCAGTACTTC
CASSLRLAGLHEQYF
>-|few|TRBJ1-5|TRBV7-2
TGTGCCAGCAGCTTAGACTACAATCAGCCCCAGCATTTT
CASSLDYNQPQHF
>TRBD1|few|TRBJ1-5|TRBV6-2/TRBV6-3
TGTGCCAGCAGTGTCGGACAGGATCCCAATCAGCCCCAGCATTTT
CASSVGQDPNQPQHF
>TRBD2|many|TRBJ2-3|TRBV3-1
TGTGCCAGCAGCCAAGGAGCGGGGATTGGTACAGATACGCAGTATTTT
CASSQGAGIGTDTQYF
>TRBD1|many|TRBJ2-7|TRBV7-9
TGTGCCAGCAGCATACCAGAGCGCGGGACAGGCTACGAGCAGTACTTC
CASSIPERGTGYEQYF
>TRBD1|many|TRBJ2-7|TRBV7-2
TGTGCCAGCAGCTTAGTAGGGGGCATAAACGAGCAGTACTTC
CASSLVGGINEQYF
>TRBD1|many|TRBJ2-3|TRBV20-1
TGCAGTGCCATAAAAGGACAGGGGGCGTCAGATACGCAGTATTTT
CSAIKGQGASDTQYF
>-|many|TRBJ2-3|TRBV6-1
TGTGCCAGCAGTTACCCCACTGGCACAGATACGCAGTATTTT
CASSYPTGTDTQYF
>-|once|TRBJ2-3|TRBV28
TGTGCCGGCAGTGTGAGGGTGAATACGCAGTATTTT
CAGSVRVNTQYF
>TRBD2|-|TRBJ2-3|TRBV19
TGTGCCAGTGGCCTAGCGGAGTCAGATACGCAGTATTTT
CASGLAESDTQYF
>TRBD1|few|TRBJ1-5|TRBV6-2/TRBV6-3
TGTGCCAGCAGTTACCCTAACCTTAGGGGACAGGGCTCGCATAGCAATCAGCCCCAGCATTTT
CASSYPNLRGQGSHSNQPQHF
>-|many|TRBJ2-3|TRBV28
TGTGCCAGCAGTTCAGTTCAGGAGACAGATACGCAGTATTTT
CASSSVQETDTQYF
>-|many|TRBJ2-5|TRBV10-2
TGCGCCAGCAGTGAGTCGTCCAGGAGGGGAGAGACCCAGTACTTC
CASSESSRRGETQYF
>-|many|TRBJ2-2|TRBV12-3/TRBV12-4
TGTGCCAGCAGTTTGTATCACGGGGAGCTGTTTTTT
CASSLYHGELFF
>TRBD1|-|TRBJ2-5|TRBV20-1
TGCAGTGCTAGAGGACAGGGTGTGTACCAAGAGACCCAGTACTTC
CSARGQGVYQETQYF
>-|many|TRBJ2-4|TRBV12-3/TRBV12-4
TGTGCCAGCAGACAGGGAGTAGCCAAAAACATTCAGTACTTC
CASRQGVAKNIQYF
>-|many|TRBJ1-1|TRBV7-6
TGTGCCAGCAGCTTAGGGTATCGGGGTGGCACTGAAGCTTTCTTT
CASSLGYRGGTEAFF
>-|many|TRBJ2-3|TRBV5-1
TGCGCCAGCAGCTGGAGACAGGTCGGAAGCACAGATACGCAGTATTTT
CASSWRQVGSTDTQYF
>TRBD2|few|TRBJ2-2|TRBV6-5
TGTGCCAGCAGTTTCAGCGGGAGGGTGAACACCGGGGAGCTGTTTTTT
CASSFSGRVNTGELFF
>TRBD2|few|TRBJ2-1|TRBV5-4
TGTGCCAGCAGCTTAAAACTAGCGGGAAACATTGAGCAGTTCTTC
CASSLKLAGNIEQFF
>TRBD2|many|TRBJ2-7|TRBV28
TGTGCCAGCAGGGTAGCGGGAGAAGCCCACGAGCAGTACTTC
CASRVAGEAHEQYF
>TRBD1|many|TRBJ1-1|TRBV2
TGTGCCAGCAGCCGACAGGGAAGAAATACTGAAGCTTTCTTT
CASSRQGRNTEAFF
>-|-|TRBJ1-2|TRBV7-9
TGTGCCAGCAGCCCTCGTGGGGGGTCCTATGGCTACACCTTC
CASSPRGGSYGYTF
>TRBD1|-|TRBJ1-1|TRBV15
TGTGCCACCAGCAGGCTCAGACAGGGCTCCACTGAAGCTTTCTTT
CATSRLRQGSTEAFF